These 29 T cell receptor beta chains were sequenced from one sample in a study of PD-L1 blockade in urothelial cancer. The data were produced by immunoSEQ multiplex PCR, yet TCRdb's version contains in-frame clones alone and is incomplete. Of some 29,000 clones listed, around 86% are singletons. Source: PBMCs, taken around atezolizumab (anti-PD-L1) treatment. The receptors derive from a man between 50 and 59 years old with urothelial cancer.

This clone has just one count. The chain uses TRBV28 and TRBJ2-7, with a weak D call TRBD1 (6 bases). Germline V gene lookup returns CDR1 MDHEN and CDR2 SYDVKM. The CDR3 sequence is 18 residues long. Trimming pared 3 bases from V and 5 bases from J, leaving 26 bases between. CDR3 sequence reads: CASSLLTGIPLAEHEQYF. In DNA, the CDR3 is TGTGCCAGCAGTTTGTTAACAGGGATACCTCTGGCGGAACACGAGCAGTACTTC. Filled out from reference TRBV28 and TRBJ2-7, the complete variable domain reads DVKVTQSSRYLVKRTGEKVFLECVQDMDHENMFWYRQDPGLGLRLIYFSYDVKMKEKGDIPEGYSVSREKKERFSLILESASTNQTSMYLCASSLLTGIPLAEHEQYFGPGTRLTVT.

The V and J genes are TRBV7-2 and TRBJ2-7, with 7 positions matching TRBD2. CDR3 size: 16 residues. Germline-derived CDR1 and CDR2 are SGHTA and FQGNSA. V was clipped by 5 bases and J by 6 bases; unmatched bases: 16. CDR3 nucleotides: TGTGCCAGCAGCCTATCTAGCGGAATAGGTACTCCCGAGCAGTACTTC. It specifies CASSLSSGIGTPEQYF.

The genes are TRBV5-4 and TRBJ2-7; 7 nucleotides align to TRBD1. Losses at the gene ends were 4 bases for V and 3 bases for J; bases not matched to a gene: 4. Looked up from germline, CDR1 is SGHNT and CDR2 is YYREEE (reference sequence). CDR3 size: 13 residues. Written as DNA, the CDR3 is TGTGCCAGCAGCCGGGACAGTTTCTACGAGCAGTACTTC. This codes for CASSRDSFYEQYF.

The chain joins TRBV9 to TRBJ1-2; TRBD1 might be the D (6 bases). This CDR3 spans 11 amino acids. The ends were cut back, 5 bases at V and 4 bases at J, with 6 bases in the middle. CDR1 is SGDLS and CDR2 is YYNGEE in the germline V gene. The chain's CDR3 is CASRGGYGYTF. The DNA of the CDR3 is TGTGCCAGCAGAGGGGGCTATGGCTACACCTTC.

V usage is TRBV19 and J usage is TRBJ1-1; TRBD1 matches at 7 bases. This CDR3 has 15 amino acids. Looked up from germline, CDR1 is LNHDA and CDR2 is SQIVND (reference sequence). Germline trimming cut 3 bases from V and 0 bases from J; bases unmatched to any gene: 4. The CDR3 reads CASSITGTVNTEAFF. CDR3 nucleotides: TGTGCCAGTAGTATTACCGGGACAGTGAACACTGAAGCTTTCTTT.

This clone has only one observation. The J gene is TRBJ1-5, the V gene TRBV19, with D unclear. Trimming removed 5 bases at V and 6 bases at J, with 5 bases between. This CDR3 has 11 residues. Germline V gene lookup returns CDR1 LNHDA and CDR2 SQIVND (reference sequence). CDR3: CASSFGQPQHF. CDR3 nucleotide sequence: TGTGCCAGTAGTTTCGGTCAGCCCCAGCATTTT. The variable domain in full, completed from reference TRBV19 and TRBJ1-5, reads DGGITQSPKYLFRKEGQNVTLSCEQNLNHDAMYWYRQDPGQGLRLIYYSQIVNDFQKGDIAEGYSVSREKKESFPLTVTSAQKNPTAFYLCASSFGQPQHFGDGTRLSIL.

As regards this clone: Relative to the germline gene, one junction end is altered; a read error may explain this. The chain carries TRBV2 and TRBJ2-1; D is perhaps TRBD1 (5 bases). The CDR3 contains 12 residues. CDR1 and CDR2 from the germline V gene are SNHLY and FYNNEI. The CDR3 loop reads CASSDWTNERFF. DNA of the CDR3: TGTGCCAGCAGTGATTGGACAAATGAGCGGTTCTTC.

J is TRBJ2-1 and V is TRBV19, with 7 bases identical to TRBD2. From germline, CDR1 is LNHDA and CDR2 SQIVND (reference sequence). The length of the CDR3 is 14 residues. The ends lost 1 base at V and 4 bases at J; junction bases unmatched: 1. CDR3 amino acids: CASSIAAGYNEQFF. CDR3 DNA sequence: TGTGCCAGTAGTATAGCAGCGGGGTACAATGAGCAGTTCTTC.

This sequence joins TRBV5-4 and TRBJ2-2; 7 bases align to TRBD2. Germline V gene data show CDR1 as SGHNT and CDR2 as YYREEE (reference sequence). V gave up 2 bases and J gave up 6 bases; unmatched junction bases: 4. The CDR3 runs 14 residues. The CDR3 DNA reads TGTGCCAGCAGCTTTACTAGCGTCCCCGGGGAGCTGTTTTTT. Protein sequence: CASSFTSVPGELFF.

The chain is built from TRBV10-1 and TRBJ2-1, with 7 bases lining up with TRBD1. Per the germline V gene, CDR1 is WNHNN and CDR2 is SYGVQD (reference sequence). The CDR3 spans 16 residues. V shed 2 bases and J 0 bases; nucleotides not matched to a gene: 4. The CDR3 DNA follows: TGCGCCAGCAGTGAGGGGTGGACAGGCTCCTACAATGAGCAGTTCTTC. Amino acid sequence: CASSEGWTGSYNEQFF.

This clone was seen a single time. The J gene is TRBJ2-5, the V gene TRBV6-5; 15 nucleotides agree with TRBD2. Germline CDR1 and CDR2: MNHEY and SVGAGI. The CDR3 is made up of 16 amino acids. V lost 0 bases and J lost 5; bases outside the gene matches: 1. The CDR3 loop reads CASSYSGTSGGETQYF. The CDR3 nucleotides read TGTGCCAGCAGTTACTCCGGGACTAGCGGGGGGGAGACCCAGTACTTC.

The chain recombines TRBV6-1 with TRBJ1-1, with D maybe TRBD1 (5 bases). V lost 6 bases and J 5 bases, leaving 13 bases between the germline ends. The germline V gene has CDR1 MNHNS and CDR2 SASEGT. The CDR3 loop spans 13 amino acids. The CDR3 DNA reads as TGTGCCAGCAGGAGCTCAGGGATAACTGAAGCTTTCTTT. Protein: CASRSSGITEAFF.

This chain connects TRBV7-6 to TRBJ2-1; D not certain. The ends were cut back, 5 bases at V and 6 bases at J, with 8 bases in the middle. Germline assignment: CDR1 SGHVS and CDR2 FNYEAQ. This CDR3 has 12 amino acids. The CDR3 loop reads CASSQRVNEQFF. The DNA for the CDR3 is TGTGCCAGCAGCCAACGAGTCAATGAGCAGTTCTTC. The full variable domain, rest sourced from reference TRBV7-6 and TRBJ2-1, is GAGVSQSPRYKVTKRGQDVALRCDPISGHVSLYWYRQALGQGPEFLTYFNYEAQQDKSGLPNDRFSAERPEGSISTLTIQRTEQRDSAMYRCASSQRVNEQFFGPGTRLTVL.

The chain couples TRBV5-1 to TRBJ2-3; maybe TRBD2 (5 bases). Germline lookup yields CDR1 SGHRS and CDR2 YFSETQ. V lost 4 bases and J 4 bases, leaving 10 bases between the germline ends. The CDR3 is made up of 13 amino acids. The CDR3 loop reads CASSTGSADTQYF. The CDR3 nucleotides read TGCGCCAGCAGCACGGGAAGCGCAGATACGCAGTATTTT.

This chain joins TRBV9 and TRBJ2-1, with D unclear. Germline CDR1 reads SGDLS; CDR2 reads YYNGEE. CDR3 length: 15 residues. V was trimmed by 0 bases and J by 1 base, leaving 8 bases between them. CDR3 coding DNA: TGTGCCAGCAGCGTAGATGGGCAATCCTACAATGAGCAGTTCTTC. Translating it yields CASSVDGQSYNEQFF. The whole variable domain, filled in from reference TRBV9 and TRBJ2-1, reads DSGVTQTPKHLITATGQRVTLRCSPRSGDLSVYWYQQSLDQGLQFLIQYYNGEERAKGNILERFSAQQFPDLHSELNLSSLELGDSALYFCASSVDGQSYNEQFFGPGTRLTVL.

The chain has TRBV29-1 and TRBJ2-5; D not resolved. The CDR3 runs to 11 residues. Trimming took off 8 bases at V and 5 bases at J, with 12 bases between the two ends. Germline values: CDR1 SQVTM, CDR2 ANQGSEA. Written as DNA, the CDR3 is TGCAGCTCTCGTTCCGGGGAGACCCAGTACTTC. Its translation: CSSRSGETQYF.

V usage is TRBV19 and J usage is TRBJ1-3; 8 positions agree with TRBD1. Per the germline V gene, CDR1 is LNHDA and CDR2 is SQIVND (reference sequence). V gave up 6 bases and J gave up 4 bases; unmatched junction bases: 11. This CDR3 is 16 amino acids long. In DNA form, the CDR3 reads TGTGCCAGTAGACCCCTTCAGGGGGCGATCGGAAACACCATATATTTT. Its translation: CASRPLQGAIGNTIYF.

CDR3 sequence: CASRAQGTGELFF. Here the CDR3 DNA reads TGTGCCAGCAGGGCACAGGGAACCGGGGAGCTGTTTTTT. J is TRBJ2-2 and V is TRBV6-4; possibly TRBD1 for D (6 bases). V was pared by 6 bases and J by 5 bases, with 10 bases between. The CDR3 is 13 residues long. Germline V CDR1 and CDR2: MRHNA, SNTAGT.

CDR3 DNA: TGTGCCAGCAGCTTGCAGACAGGGAACACCGGGGAGCTGTTTTTT. Translation gives CASSLQTGNTGELFF. V gene TRBV7-2 combines with J gene TRBJ2-2, with D possibly matching TRBD1 (6 bases). Germline V gene sequence: CDR1 SGHTA, CDR2 FQGNSA. CDR3 length: 15 residues. V was cut by 3 bases and J by 1 base, with 9 bases left in between.

The genes are TRBV16 and TRBJ1-3; the D gene is possibly TRBD1 (6 bases). Trimming left V 0 bases short and J 4 bases short, with 13 bases between. The CDR3 is made up of 16 amino acids. Germline CDR1 reads KGHSY; CDR2 reads FQNENV. CDR3 DNA sequence: TGTGCCAGCAGCCAATCTAGGACAGCCGCGGGAAACACCATATATTTT. Its translation is CASSQSRTAAGNTIYF.

The chain uses TRBV9 and TRBJ2-5, with 9 positions matching TRBD1. Germline CDR1 is SGDLS and CDR2 is YYNGEE. After removal of 0 bases from V and 3 bases from J, the junction contained 3 bases not matched to a gene. CDR3 length equals 15 residues. The DNA for the CDR3 is TGTGCCAGCAGCGTAGTCGGGACAGGGAAAGAGACCCAGTACTTC. Its translation is CASSVVGTGKETQYF.

CDR3 loop: CASSLSTGHSGNTIYF. DNA for the CDR3: TGTGCCAGCAGCCTTAGTACAGGGCACTCTGGAAACACCATATATTTT. This chain joins TRBV9 and TRBJ1-3; tentative D call: TRBD1 (6 bases). V dropped 4 bases and J dropped 0 bases, with 14 bases sitting between them. The CDR3 extends over 16 amino acids. Germline-derived CDR1 and CDR2 are SGDLS and YYNGEE.

This clone was seen more than once but under ten times. The chain combines TRBV6-5 with TRBJ1-6; no reliable D call. Trimming shortened V by 0 bases and J by 10 bases, and 16 bases separated the two germline ends. The CDR3 sequence is 16 residues long. Germline lookup yields CDR1 MNHEY and CDR2 SVGAGI. CDR3 sequence (DNA): TGTGCCAGCAGTTACTCGTTGCAGATGGCCTCCTCACCCCTCCACTTT. It translates to CASSYSLQMASSPLHF.

V is TRBV2 and J is TRBJ2-5; 9 nucleotides match TRBD1. The germline CDR1 and CDR2 sequences are SNHLY and FYNNEI. V lost 6 bases to trimming and J lost 5 bases; unmatched junction nucleotides: 10. The CDR3 extends over 15 amino acids. The CDR3, as DNA: TGTGCCAGCAGACCAGACAGGGGGTTAAGGGAGACCCAGTACTTC. The encoded protein is CASRPDRGLRETQYF.

This chain uses TRBV7-2 with TRBJ2-3; 8 bases line up with TRBD2. Germline V gene data show CDR1 as SGHTA and CDR2 as FQGNSA. With 4 bases clipped from V and 3 bases from J, the junction kept 9 bases outside the gene matches. The CDR3 has 16 amino acids. This CDR3 is CASSSGGTSGTDTQYF. DNA of the CDR3: TGTGCCAGCAGCTCAGGCGGCACTAGCGGTACAGATACGCAGTATTTT.

V is TRBV27 and J is TRBJ1-2; no reliable D call. The CDR3 runs 15 residues. Trimming stripped 2 bases from V and 2 bases from J, with 12 bases between. Per germline, CDR1 MNHEY and CDR2 SMNVEV (reference sequence). For the CDR3, the DNA is TGTGCCAGCAGTTTAGCCCAGAGAGGGAACTATGGCTACACCTTC. Protein sequence: CASSLAQRGNYGYTF.

Concerning this clone itself: At one of its ends the junction is not consistent with the germline gene, which may arise from a read error. The chain links TRBV30 to TRBJ2-3, with D perhaps TRBD2 (6 bases). In germline, CDR1 is GTSNPN, CDR2 SVGIG (reference sequence). This CDR3 is 14 amino acids long. The CDR3 DNA reads as TGTGCCTGGAGTGACGGACTAAACACAGATGCGCAGTATTTT. Translation: CAWSDGLNTDAQYF.

To note about this clone: This sample also contains other DNA sequences that code for the same CDR3. The V gene is TRBV7-9, the J gene TRBJ1-1, with D perhaps matching TRBD1 (6 bases). V lost 5 bases and J 0 bases, leaving 13 bases between the germline ends. The CDR3 spans 15 residues. Germline CDR1 is SEHNR and CDR2 is FQNEAQ (reference sequence). The CDR3 DNA sequence: TGTGCCAGCAGCAGAACGGACAGAATGAACACTGAAGCTTTCTTT. This translates into CASSRTDRMNTEAFF. The full variable domain, completed using reference TRBV7-9 and TRBJ1-1, is DTGVSQNPRHKITKRGQNVTFRCDPISEHNRLYWYRQTLGQGPEFLTYFQNEAQLEKSRLLSDRFSAERPKGSFSTLEIQRTEQGDSAMYLCASSRTDRMNTEAFFGQGTRLTVV.

The chain is built from TRBV9 and TRBJ2-1, with 7 nucleotides matching TRBD2. V shed 0 bases, J shed 4 bases, and the junction held 4 bases outside the gene matches. The CDR3 loop spans 15 amino acids. CDR1 is SGDLS, CDR2 YYNGEE, per germline. CDR3 in DNA: TGTGCCAGCAGCGTAGGGGGGGAGGGTTACAATGAGCAGTTCTTC. It yields the protein CASSVGGEGYNEQFF.